This TCR beta chain appears in the sequencing data of a study of monozygotic twins with inflammatory bowel disease. Broader study findings: The sharing of clonotypes with others was lower in IBD patients than in healthy twins, especially with disease activity. Among the T cells, different subtypes could not be distinguished. Inverse Simpson values showed less TCRbeta diversity in IBD patients than in their healthy co-twins.

From germline, CDR1 is MDHEN and CDR2 SYDVKM. The CDR3 is 13 amino acids. UMIs bearing a 6-nucleotide sample barcode were added through template switching. Reprocessing the 5' RACE reads, TCRdb reports a single entry for every CDR3 protein and omits DNA. Its table records 110,000 to 150,000 distinct CDR3 sequences. A remark on this clonotype: What it binds is unknown.

The J gene is TRBJ2-1, the V gene TRBV28; TCRdb reports TRBD2, a call that lacks DNA to check it against. The sequence came from a human donor with ulcerative colitis or Crohn's disease, or a healthy co-twin of an affected twin (not recorded which). The sample was blood. CDR3: CASSSLGLNEQFF.